The present entry profiles one T cell receptor beta chain with its context. Its antigen remains unidentified. Whether given at about 4 or about 12 weeks, second doses were pooled. The data belong to a study of T cell responses to AZD1222 COVID-19 vaccine. Study observations and caveats: Rises in breadth and depth of Spike-specific TCRs came after two AZD1222 doses. Vaccine-associated CD4 TCRs ranged over spike, dominating at 160-218 and 743-854.

TCRdb's copy holds only in-frame clones and misses some; the assay was immunoSEQ multiplex PCR. Here the sample spans 50,000 or so clones, about 80% being singletons. The CDR3 runs 20 residues. Germline assignment: CDR1 SGHKS and CDR2 YYEKEE (reference sequence). V was cut by 0 bases and J by 0 bases, with 19 bases left in between. This specimen was peripheral blood, taken 28 days after the second AZD1222 dose. This TCR came from an adult who received the AZD1222 COVID-19 vaccine. V gene TRBV5-5 combines with J gene TRBJ1-6; D not resolved. CDR3 DNA: TGTGCCAGCAGCTTGGTGGCCATTGGGCGGACCAGCTCCTATAATTCACCCCTCCACTTT. Protein sequence: CASSLVAIGRTSSYNSPLHF.